The rows below give T cell receptor beta chains drawn from one sample of a study of blood T cell repertoires in COVID-19. The table came from immunoSEQ multiplex PCR; TCRdb's copy has only in-frame clones and leaves some out. The table shows about 52,000 clones, with 86% occurring only once. Sequencing was carried out using peripheral blood. The receptors derive from a woman older than 75 with acute or convalescent COVID-19. Both conserved end residues are part of each CDR3. The order of the fields is clone size, D gene, J gene, V gene, CDR3 protein, CDR3 DNA. The D gene is left open where the match is weak. Clone sizes are given selectively: once, few, many, or a class where the clone is expanded.

clone size: once
D gene: TRBD1
J gene: TRBJ1-1
V gene: TRBV6-5
CDR3 protein: CASSLGQGGEAFF
CDR3 DNA: TGTGCCAGCAGTCTCGGACAGGGGGGTGAAGCTTTCTTT

clone size: NA
D gene: NA
J gene: TRBJ1-4
V gene: TRBV6-6
CDR3 protein: CASSYAEPNEKLFF
CDR3 DNA: TGTGCCAGCAGTTACGCGGAACCAAATGAAAAACTGTTTTTT

clone size: NA
D gene: NA
J gene: TRBJ2-1
V gene: TRBV11-3
CDR3 protein: CASSLRGARGYNEQFF
CDR3 DNA: TGTGCCAGCAGCTTAAGAGGTGCTAGAGGTTACAATGAGCAGTTCTTC

clone size: NA
D gene: NA
J gene: TRBJ2-7
V gene: TRBV15
CDR3 protein: CATSRDLAGDHYEQYF
CDR3 DNA: TGTGCCACCAGCAGAGATCTGGCAGGGGATCACTACGAGCAGTACTTC

clone size: NA
D gene: NA
J gene: TRBJ1-1
V gene: TRBV5-1
CDR3 protein: CASSRTNPNTEAFF
CDR3 DNA: TGCGCCAGCAGTAGGACAAACCCCAACACTGAAGCTTTCTTT

clone size: NA
D gene: NA
J gene: TRBJ1-5
V gene: TRBV11-3
CDR3 protein: CAVQGCQPQHF
CDR3 DNA: TGTGCCGTACAGGGTTGCCAGCCCCAGCATTTT

clone size: NA
D gene: TRBD1
J gene: TRBJ1-2
V gene: TRBV19
CDR3 protein: CASSKTQGAGYGYTF
CDR3 DNA: TGTGCCAGTAGTAAGACACAGGGGGCGGGCTATGGCTACACCTTC

clone size: few
D gene: NA
J gene: TRBJ1-3
V gene: TRBV2
CDR3 protein: CASRGGSSGNTIYF
CDR3 DNA: TGTGCCAGCAGGGGGGGGTCTTCTGGAAACACCATATATTTT

clone size: few
D gene: NA
J gene: TRBJ1-5
V gene: TRBV4-1
CDR3 protein: CASSQDFSGGWQPQHF
CDR3 DNA: TGCGCCAGCAGCCAAGATTTTTCGGGGGGGTGGCAGCCCCAGCATTTT

clone size: NA
D gene: NA
J gene: TRBJ1-6
V gene: TRBV5-1
CDR3 protein: CASSLTGSSYNSPLHF
CDR3 DNA: TGCGCCAGCAGCTTGACGGGTAGCTCCTATAATTCACCCCTCCACTTT

clone size: NA
D gene: NA
J gene: TRBJ1-2
V gene: TRBV5-1
CDR3 protein: CASSVTGLGYTF
CDR3 DNA: TGCGCCAGCAGCGTTACAGGGTTAGGCTACACCTTC

clone size: NA
D gene: TRBD1
J gene: TRBJ2-3
V gene: TRBV7-2
CDR3 protein: CASSLATGNTDTQYF
CDR3 DNA: TGTGCCAGCAGCTTAGCGACAGGGAACACAGATACGCAGTATTTT

clone size: NA
D gene: NA
J gene: TRBJ1-5
V gene: TRBV25-1
CDR3 protein: CASSEYGGEGNQPQHF
CDR3 DNA: TGTGCCAGCAGTGAATATGGGGGGGAGGGCAATCAGCCCCAGCATTTT

clone size: NA
D gene: TRBD1
J gene: TRBJ2-5
V gene: TRBV29-1
CDR3 protein: CSAFSTGQGQETQYF
CDR3 DNA: TGCAGCGCCTTCTCGACGGGACAGGGCCAAGAGACCCAGTACTTC